This TCR beta chain comes out of a study of blood T cells in healthy people across ages. Study summary: Template switching caught about one barcoded beta molecule for each two T cells.

Using a J-beta primer mix together with a sample-barcoded 5' primer, a second PCR was run for about 6 to 12 cycles. MiXCR, applied by TCRdb to the 5' RACE reads, yields one record per CDR3 protein. The profile shows some 560,000 distinct CDR3 sequences, approximately 26% of them singletons. The same specimen was also included in a second study, on T cells of mothers and their children. That investigation notes: Samples were provided by three healthy Caucasian mothers and their six children. Addition of sample barcodes and 2-4 random nucleotides occurred through the M1S primer of the second PCR. Slightly higher, non-significant overlap characterized related mother-child pairs relative to unrelated pairs.

Sample: blood. The TCR sequence derives from a boy aged 2-15 years in good health.

CDR3 DNA: TGTGCCAGCAGTGGGACGGTGAACACCGGGGAGCTGTTTTTT. Translating it yields CASSGTVNTGELFF. The chain employs TRBV7-9 and TRBJ2-2, with D perhaps TRBD1 or TRBD2 (5 bases each). Deletions cut 6 bases from V and 1 base from J, with 9 bases between. The CDR3 sequence is 14 residues long. Per germline, CDR1 SEHNR and CDR2 FQNEAQ (reference sequence).